This entry lists 27 T cell receptor beta chains sequenced from one sample in a study of cytomegalovirus exposure and HLA in healthy donors. The PCR used 60 Vbeta and 13 Jbeta primers. The method was immunoSEQ multiplex PCR; TCRdb's version includes in-frame clones alone and lacks a portion of them. The data hold hundreds of thousands of clones, with about 82% observed a single time. The source material was PBMCs. The source is a man aged 30-40 years in good health and CMV-seronegative.

This clone was seen a few times. The rearrangement links TRBV28 to TRBJ1-1; no definite D call. The CDR3 is made up of 12 amino acids. Per the germline V gene, CDR1 is MDHEN and CDR2 is SYDVKM. The ends were cut back, 1 base at V and 5 bases at J, with 5 bases in the middle. CDR3 sequence reads: CASSLSGTEAFF. The CDR3 DNA reads as TGTGCCAGCAGTTTATCCGGGACTGAAGCTTTCTTT.

This chain links TRBV4-1 with TRBJ2-5; unclear D gene. The CDR3 is 15 amino acids. Germline CDR1 MGHRA, CDR2 YSYEKL. V lost 2 bases and J lost 2, with 12 bases in between. As DNA, the CDR3 is TGCGCCAGCAGCCAAAACCCCTATATACAAGAGACCCAGTACTTC. Amino acids: CASSQNPYIQETQYF.

This rearrangement joins TRBV7-9 to TRBJ2-7, with 8 nucleotides matching TRBD2. CDR1 SEHNR and CDR2 FQNEAQ come from the germline V gene (reference sequence). Trimming cost V 5 bases and J 6 bases; bases outside gene matches: 9. The CDR3 length is 14 residues. The DNA of the CDR3 is TGTGCCAGCAGCCCGGGGGGGGGCGGAGGCGAGCAGTACTTC. Its protein is CASSPGGGGGEQYF.

The count of this clone is one. The genes are TRBV9 and TRBJ1-3; TRBD1 aligns across 7 bases. CDR1 SGDLS and CDR2 YYNGEE come from the germline V gene. The trim removed 4 bases at V and 0 bases at J, leaving 10 bases unmatched. CDR3 length: 17 residues. The CDR3 DNA reads as TGTGCCAGCAGCACATCGGGACAGCCGAGCTCTGGAAACACCATATATTTT. It is translated as CASSTSGQPSSGNTIYF.

The CDR3 loop reads CASSWGLAGNTGELFF. The CDR3 DNA reads TGCGCCAGCAGCTGGGGACTAGCGGGGAACACCGGGGAGCTGTTTTTT. This chain uses TRBV5-1 with TRBJ2-2; 12 bases are a match to TRBD2. The junction had 1 base not matched to a gene; V was cut back by 3 bases and J by 1 base. This CDR3 is built from 16 residues. CDR1 SGHRS and CDR2 YFSETQ come from the germline V gene. The full variable domain, in which reference TRBV5-1 and TRBJ2-2 provide the parts outside the CDR3, is KAGVTQTPRYLIKTRGQQVTLSCSPISGHRSVSWYQQTPGQGLQFLFEYFSETQRNKGNFPGRFSGRQFSNSRSEMNVSTLELGDSALYLCASSWGLAGNTGELFFGEGSRLTVL.

This clone has just a few counts. The chain joins TRBV6-5 to TRBJ2-1; perhaps TRBD2 as D (6 bases). CDR1 and CDR2 (germline): MNHEY, SVGAGI. The CDR3 runs 14 residues. With 6 bases removed from V and 9 bases from J, the gap between germline ends came to 18 bases. The CDR3 DNA follows: TGTGCCAGCAGCCGGGACTGGCTTAGGGGTGAGCAGTTCTTC. It codes for CASSRDWLRGEQFF.

This chain joins TRBV27 and TRBJ1-2, with 9 bases aligning to TRBD1. Trimming at V came to 0 bases and at J to 4 bases, leaving 6 bases not matched to a gene. From germline, CDR1 is MNHEY and CDR2 SMNVEV (reference sequence). The CDR3 consists of 16 residues. CDR3 coding DNA: TGTGCCAGCAGTTTATCGTCCGGGGACAGGGCCTATGGCTACACCTTC. Amino acids: CASSLSSGDRAYGYTF.

The rearrangement uses TRBV5-1 and TRBJ2-3; D might be TRBD1 (6 bases). CDR1 SGHRS and CDR2 YFSETQ come from the germline V gene. V lost 2 bases and J 9 bases, leaving 10 bases between the germline ends. This CDR3 spans 12 amino acids. The chain's CDR3 is CASSFQGITQYF. In nucleotides, the CDR3 is TGCGCCAGCAGCTTTCAGGGGATCACGCAGTATTTT.

The rearrangement uses TRBV5-1 and TRBJ2-3; TRBD1 matches at 7 bases. In germline, CDR1 is SGHRS, CDR2 YFSETQ. The CDR3 covers 14 residues. Trimming cost V 4 bases and J 6 bases; bases outside gene matches: 8. The CDR3 nucleotides are TGCGCCAGCAGCACCTTCACAGGGGAGGATACGCAGTATTTT. Amino acid sequence: CASSTFTGEDTQYF.

The rearrangement links TRBV6-5 to TRBJ2-7, with a weak D call TRBD1 (6 bases). Trimming cost V 1 base and J 3 bases, with 10 bases left between them. CDR1 and CDR2 (germline): MNHEY, SVGAGI. The CDR3 covers 14 residues. This chain's CDR3 is CASSYWGQDYEQYF. CDR3 nucleotide sequence: TGTGCCAGCAGTTACTGGGGGCAGGACTACGAGCAGTACTTC.

V is TRBV5-1 and J is TRBJ1-4; no clear D. This CDR3 is 14 amino acids long. The germline V gene has CDR1 SGHRS and CDR2 YFSETQ. The V and J ends lost 0 bases and 4 bases respectively, with 7 bases between them. Here the CDR3 reads CASSLGPYNEKLFF. In nucleotides, the CDR3 is TGCGCCAGCAGCTTGGGTCCTTATAATGAAAAACTGTTTTTT.

The rearrangement joins TRBV6-1 to TRBJ2-7; the D gene is possibly TRBD1 (6 bases). The CDR3 length is 14 residues. V was trimmed by 7 bases and J by 2 bases, leaving 15 bases between them. CDR1 is MNHNS, CDR2 SASEGT, per germline. CDR3 in amino acids: CASIMTGNPYEQYF. In nucleotides, the CDR3 is TGTGCCAGCATCATGACAGGTAATCCCTACGAGCAGTACTTC.

The rearrangement joins TRBV5-1 to TRBJ1-5; D is unresolved. V was pared by 5 bases and J by 2 bases, with 11 bases between. The germline CDR1 and CDR2 sequences are SGHRS and YFSETQ. This CDR3 is 14 amino acids long. The CDR3 protein is CASSHGLGNQPQHF. CDR3 in DNA: TGCGCCAGCAGTCACGGACTAGGCAATCAGCCCCAGCATTTT.

About this clone itself: A junction end diverges from the germline sequence, so it may reflect a read error. The CDR3 DNA sequence: TGCGCCAGCAGCCAAGTTGGGACAGGGGCCTCGGGGGCCAGCGTCCTGACTTTC. It encodes CASSQVGTGASGASVLTF. V is TRBV4-1 and J is TRBJ2-6, with TRBD1 identical over 10 bases. This CDR3 has 18 amino acids. Germline V gene lookup returns CDR1 MGHRA and CDR2 YSYEKL.

The chain recombines TRBV10-3 with TRBJ2-2; D might be TRBD2 (7 bases). CDR1 is ENHRY, CDR2 SYGVKD, per germline. The CDR3 is 16 residues long. V gave up 4 bases and J gave up 2 bases, with 14 bases separating them. This chain's CDR3 is CAISARGGENTGELFF. Here the CDR3 DNA reads TGTGCCATCAGTGCGAGGGGGGGGGAAAACACCGGGGAGCTGTTTTTT.

This clone came up once. The V call is TRBV2, the J call TRBJ2-4, with D possibly being TRBD2 (7 bases). CDR1 is SNHLY and CDR2 is FYNNEI in the germline V gene. V was cut by 0 bases and J by 6 bases, with 18 bases left in between. The CDR3 has 17 residues. CDR3 nucleotide sequence: TGTGCCAGCAGTGAAGCGCTTTCGGGGGGCATCGGAAACATTCAGTACTTC. It yields the protein CASSEALSGGIGNIQYF.

This clone has a handful of counts. The chain couples TRBV4-1 to TRBJ1-3; D gene ambiguous. This CDR3 is built from 15 residues. Germline V gene lookup returns CDR1 MGHRA and CDR2 YSYEKL. Trimming pared 0 bases from V and 3 bases from J, leaving 9 bases between. The CDR3 reads CASSQDLSGGNTIYF. The CDR3 bases are TGCGCCAGCAGCCAAGATCTGAGCGGTGGAAACACCATATATTTT.

The chain recombines TRBV9 with TRBJ1-3, with D possibly matching TRBD1 (6 bases). Deletions cut 2 bases from V and 0 bases from J, with 12 bases between. Germline lookup yields CDR1 SGDLS and CDR2 YYNGEE. The length of the CDR3 is 16 residues. The CDR3 loop reads CASSVGQSLSGNTIYF. The CDR3, as DNA: TGTGCCAGCAGCGTCGGACAGAGCCTCTCTGGAAACACCATATATTTT.

This chain links TRBV27 with TRBJ2-7, with D uncertain. Germline assignment: CDR1 MNHEY and CDR2 SMNVEV (reference sequence). The V end lost 6 bases, the J end lost 2 bases, and 11 bases lay between the germline ends. The CDR3 spans 13 residues. The CDR3 region has the DNA TGTGCCAGCAGGAGCCCCCTTCCCTACGAGCAGTACTTC. Translating gives CASRSPLPYEQYF.

The gene calls are TRBV6-1 and TRBJ2-5; possible D gene TRBD1, 7 bases. The V gene's germline CDR1 is MNHNS and CDR2 SASEGT. This CDR3 region has 13 residues. Deletions cut 6 bases from V and 5 bases from J, with 13 bases between. The CDR3, as DNA: TGTGCCAGCAGGGACAGGACTACTGAGACCCAGTACTTC. Protein product: CASRDRTTETQYF.

V and J are TRBV28 and TRBJ2-3; 9 bases line up with TRBD2. The CDR3 extends over 16 amino acids. Germline CDR1 reads MDHEN; CDR2 reads SYDVKM. Trimming cost V 5 bases and J 2 bases; bases outside gene matches: 8. The CDR3 region has the DNA TGTGCCAGCAGTCCCGGGGTAGCGGGGGTCACAGATACGCAGTATTTT. Translation: CASSPGVAGVTDTQYF.

The gene calls are TRBV5-1 and TRBJ2-7, with 7 bases aligning to TRBD2. The CDR3 contains 14 residues. With V trimmed by 4 bases and J by 0 bases, 4 bases remained unmatched. CDR1 and CDR2 (germline): SGHRS, YFSETQ. The CDR3 here is CASSTGGTSYEQYF. The DNA for the CDR3 is TGCGCCAGCAGCACCGGGGGGACCTCCTACGAGCAGTACTTC.

The chain combines TRBV11-3 with TRBJ2-3; TRBD1 aligns across 10 bases. The CDR3 consists of 16 residues. Germline V gene data show CDR1 as SGHNT and CDR2 as YENEEA. The trim removed 5 bases at V and 2 bases at J, leaving 7 bases unmatched. CDR3 bases: TGTGCCAGCAGCCGCTTCGGGACAGGGGACACAGATACGCAGTATTTT. Its protein product is CASSRFGTGDTDTQYF.

The sample holds a few counts of this clone. The rearrangement joins TRBV6-5 to TRBJ2-5, with 7 positions matching TRBD2. The germline CDR1 and CDR2 sequences are MNHEY and SVGAGI. The ends lost 0 bases at V and 6 bases at J; junction bases unmatched: 4. The CDR3 has 14 amino acids. DNA of the CDR3: TGTGCCAGCAGTTACTCGCGGGGGTTGAAGACCCAGTACTTC. Translating gives CASSYSRGLKTQYF.

This clone has a single count. The V call is TRBV5-1, the J call TRBJ2-1; D is perhaps TRBD2 (5 bases). Germline values: CDR1 SGHRS, CDR2 YFSETQ. This CDR3 region has 14 residues. Trimming pared 4 bases from V and 7 bases from J, leaving 15 bases between. CDR3 bases: TGCGCCAGCAGCCATAGGTCGTCGGGGAATGAGCAGTTCTTC. Translating gives CASSHRSSGNEQFF.

This clone was detected only once. The chain carries TRBV7-9 and TRBJ1-2; D possibly corresponds to TRBD1 (6 bases). CDR1 is SEHNR and CDR2 is FQNEAQ in the germline V gene (reference sequence). Between the trimmed V and J ends, which lost 2 bases and 3 bases, there was a span of 10 bases. The CDR3 has 14 residues. The CDR3 reads CASSLNRVDYGYTF. CDR3 nucleotides: TGTGCCAGCAGCTTAAACAGGGTGGACTATGGCTACACCTTC.

V gene TRBV28 combines with J gene TRBJ1-2, with no clear D. Trimming shortened V by 6 bases and J by 2 bases, and 7 bases separated the two germline ends. Germline lookup yields CDR1 MDHEN and CDR2 SYDVKM. The CDR3 covers 12 residues. The CDR3 coding sequence is TGTGCCAGCAGAACAGCAAACTATGGCTACACCTTC. As protein: CASRTANYGYTF.